The sample holds a few counts of the clone carrying this T cell receptor beta chain. This entry comes from a study of blood T cell repertoires in COVID-19. Study at large: Samples came from the United States, Italy and Spain, spanning acute and convalescent COVID-19. PBMCs, B-cell-depleted T cells, or T cells were the source of the cDNA or gDNA that made up the material.

From germline, CDR1 is KGHSH and CDR2 LQKENI. The trim removed 5 bases at V and 6 bases at J, leaving 10 bases unmatched. The CDR3 contains 15 residues. In the authors' workflow: Estimated nucleated cell counts came from reference gene primer amplification. Clones were sequenced by immunoSEQ multiplex PCR, and TCRdb holds only the in-frame ones, with some missing. V and J calls and clone size are as listed in that table; D and trimming were resolved from the DNA. The sample shows about 150,000 clones, about 80% of them seen only once. The receptor comes from a woman aged 80 or over with acute or convalescent COVID-19. The sample comprised peripheral blood. The chain couples TRBV18 to TRBJ1-2; 9 nucleotides match TRBD1. CDR3 residues: CASSTRQGVLDGYTF. The DNA of the CDR3 is TGTGCCAGCTCAACTCGACAGGGGGTTCTAGATGGCTACACCTTC.